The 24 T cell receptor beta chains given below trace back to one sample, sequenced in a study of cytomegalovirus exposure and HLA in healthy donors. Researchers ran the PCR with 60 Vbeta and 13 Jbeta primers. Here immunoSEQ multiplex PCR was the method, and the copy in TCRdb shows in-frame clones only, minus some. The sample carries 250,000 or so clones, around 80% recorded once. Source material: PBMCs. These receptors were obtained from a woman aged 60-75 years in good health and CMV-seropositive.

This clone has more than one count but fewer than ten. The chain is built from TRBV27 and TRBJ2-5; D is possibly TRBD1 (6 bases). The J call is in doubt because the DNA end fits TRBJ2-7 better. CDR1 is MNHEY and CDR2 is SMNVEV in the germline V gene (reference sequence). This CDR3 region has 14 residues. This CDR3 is CASRVTTGSYEQYF. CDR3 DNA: TGTGCCAGCAGAGTAACTACAGGGTCCTACGAGCAGTACTTC.

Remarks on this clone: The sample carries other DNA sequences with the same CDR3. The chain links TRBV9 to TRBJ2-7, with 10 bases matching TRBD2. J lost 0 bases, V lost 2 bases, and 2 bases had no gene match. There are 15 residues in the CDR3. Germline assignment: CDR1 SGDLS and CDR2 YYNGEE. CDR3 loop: CASSVASGGSYEQYF. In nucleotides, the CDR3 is TGTGCCAGCAGCGTGGCTAGCGGGGGCTCCTACGAGCAGTACTTC.

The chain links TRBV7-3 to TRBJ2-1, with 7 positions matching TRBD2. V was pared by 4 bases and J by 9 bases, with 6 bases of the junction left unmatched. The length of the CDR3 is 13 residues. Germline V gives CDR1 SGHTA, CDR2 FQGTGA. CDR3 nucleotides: TGTGCCAGCAGCTCGGGCGGGAGCTCTGAGCAGTTCTTC. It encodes CASSSGGSSEQFF.

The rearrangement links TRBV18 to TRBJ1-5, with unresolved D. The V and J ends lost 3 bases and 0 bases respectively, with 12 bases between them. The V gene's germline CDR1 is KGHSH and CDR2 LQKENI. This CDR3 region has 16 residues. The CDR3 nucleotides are TGTGCCAGCTCACCGGCAACAACAAATAGCAATCAGCCCCAGCATTTT. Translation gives CASSPATTNSNQPQHF.

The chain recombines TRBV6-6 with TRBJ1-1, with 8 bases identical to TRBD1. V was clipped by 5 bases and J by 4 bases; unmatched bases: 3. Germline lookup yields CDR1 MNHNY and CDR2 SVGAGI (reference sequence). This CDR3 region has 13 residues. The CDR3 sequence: CASSLQGGTEAFF. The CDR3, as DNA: TGTGCCAGCAGTCTACAGGGGGGCACTGAAGCTTTCTTT.

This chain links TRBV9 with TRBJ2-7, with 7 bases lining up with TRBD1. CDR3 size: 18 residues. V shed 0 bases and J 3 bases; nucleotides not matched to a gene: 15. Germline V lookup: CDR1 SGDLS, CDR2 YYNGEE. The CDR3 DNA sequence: TGTGCCAGCAGCGTAGCCCCCTCTGCGACAGGGAAATACTACGAGCAGTACTTC. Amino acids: CASSVAPSATGKYYEQYF.

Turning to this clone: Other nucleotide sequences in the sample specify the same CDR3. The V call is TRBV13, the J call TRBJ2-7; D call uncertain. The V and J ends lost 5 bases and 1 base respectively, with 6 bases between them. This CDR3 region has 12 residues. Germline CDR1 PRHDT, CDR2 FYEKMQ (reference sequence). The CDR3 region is CASSLSSYEQYF. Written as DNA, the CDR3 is TGTGCCAGCAGCCTCTCGTCCTACGAGCAGTACTTC.

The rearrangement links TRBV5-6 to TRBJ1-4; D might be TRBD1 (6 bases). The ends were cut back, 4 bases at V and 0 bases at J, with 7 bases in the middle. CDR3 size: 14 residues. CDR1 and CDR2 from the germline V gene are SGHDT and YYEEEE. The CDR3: CASSGGPTNEKLFF. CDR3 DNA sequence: TGTGCCAGCAGCGGGGGCCCAACTAATGAAAAACTGTTTTTT.

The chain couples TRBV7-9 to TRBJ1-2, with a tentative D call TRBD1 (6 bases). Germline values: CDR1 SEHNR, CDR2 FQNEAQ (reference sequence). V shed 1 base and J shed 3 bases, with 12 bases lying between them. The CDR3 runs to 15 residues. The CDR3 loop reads CASSLGGGSDYGYTF. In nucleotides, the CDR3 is TGTGCCAGCAGCTTAGGGGGGGGCAGCGACTATGGCTACACCTTC.

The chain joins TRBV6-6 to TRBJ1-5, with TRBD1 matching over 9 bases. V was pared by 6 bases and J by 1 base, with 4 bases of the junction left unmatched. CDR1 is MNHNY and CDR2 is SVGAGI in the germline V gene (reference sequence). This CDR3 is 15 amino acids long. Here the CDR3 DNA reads TGTGCCAGCAGACTCGGACAGGGGAGCAATCAGCCCCAGCATTTT. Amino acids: CASRLGQGSNQPQHF.

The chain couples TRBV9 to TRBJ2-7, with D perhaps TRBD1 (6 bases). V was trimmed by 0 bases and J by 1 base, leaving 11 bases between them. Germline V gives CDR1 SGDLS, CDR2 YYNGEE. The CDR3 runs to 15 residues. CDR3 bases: TGTGCCAGCAGCGTAGAGCAGGGGCCTTCCTACGAGCAGTACTTC. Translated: CASSVEQGPSYEQYF. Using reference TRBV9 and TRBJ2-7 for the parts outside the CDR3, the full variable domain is DSGVTQTPKHLITATGQRVTLRCSPRSGDLSVYWYQQSLDQGLQFLIQYYNGEERAKGNILERFSAQQFPDLHSELNLSSLELGDSALYFCASSVEQGPSYEQYFGPGTRLTVT.

CDR3 nucleotide sequence: TGTGCCAGCTCACCACGGGGTAGCGGGCCATCCTACAATGAGCAGTTCTTC. It codes for CASSPRGSGPSYNEQFF. The chain uses TRBV18 and TRBJ2-1; 7 positions match TRBD2. CDR3 size: 17 residues. Trimming at V came to 1 base and at J to 1 base, leaving 7 bases not matched to a gene. CDR1 and CDR2 from the germline V gene are KGHSH and LQKENI.

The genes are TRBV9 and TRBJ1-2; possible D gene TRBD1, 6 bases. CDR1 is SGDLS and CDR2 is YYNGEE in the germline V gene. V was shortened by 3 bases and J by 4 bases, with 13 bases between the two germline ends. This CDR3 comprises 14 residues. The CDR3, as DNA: TGTGCCAGCAGCGACCCCGGGACAACCTATGGCTACACCTTC. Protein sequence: CASSDPGTTYGYTF.

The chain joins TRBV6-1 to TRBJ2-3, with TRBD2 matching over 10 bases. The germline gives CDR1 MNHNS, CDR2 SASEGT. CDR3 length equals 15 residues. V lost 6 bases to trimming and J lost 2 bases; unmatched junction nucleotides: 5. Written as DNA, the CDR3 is TGTGCCAGCAGGATAGCGGGAGGCCTCACAGATACGCAGTATTTT. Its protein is CASRIAGGLTDTQYF.

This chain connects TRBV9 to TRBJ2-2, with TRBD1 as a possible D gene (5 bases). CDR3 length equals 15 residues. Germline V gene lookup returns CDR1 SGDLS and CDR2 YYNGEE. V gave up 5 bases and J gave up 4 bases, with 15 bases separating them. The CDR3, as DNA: TGTGCCAGCAGTCGGGTGGGGCTGGGCACCGGGGAGCTGTTTTTT. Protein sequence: CASSRVGLGTGELFF.

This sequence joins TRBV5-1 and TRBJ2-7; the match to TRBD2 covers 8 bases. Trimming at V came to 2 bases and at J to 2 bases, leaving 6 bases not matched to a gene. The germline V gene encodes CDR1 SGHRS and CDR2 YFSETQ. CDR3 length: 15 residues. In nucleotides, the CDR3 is TGCGCCAGCAGCTTTAGCGGGATCCCTCCCTACGAGCAGTACTTC. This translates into CASSFSGIPPYEQYF.

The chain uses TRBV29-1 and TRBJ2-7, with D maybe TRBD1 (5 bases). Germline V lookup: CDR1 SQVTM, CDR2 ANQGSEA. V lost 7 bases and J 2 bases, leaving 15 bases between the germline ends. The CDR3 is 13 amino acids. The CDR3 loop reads CSACDQGAYEQYF. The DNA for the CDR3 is TGCAGCGCCTGCGACCAGGGTGCCTACGAGCAGTACTTC.

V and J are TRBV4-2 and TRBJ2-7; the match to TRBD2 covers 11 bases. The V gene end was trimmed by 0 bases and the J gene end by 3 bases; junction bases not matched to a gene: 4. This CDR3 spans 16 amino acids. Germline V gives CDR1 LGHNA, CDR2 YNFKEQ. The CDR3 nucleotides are TGTGCCAGCAGCCAAGAGGGGGGGACTAGCGGCTACGAGCAGTACTTC. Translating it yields CASSQEGGTSGYEQYF.

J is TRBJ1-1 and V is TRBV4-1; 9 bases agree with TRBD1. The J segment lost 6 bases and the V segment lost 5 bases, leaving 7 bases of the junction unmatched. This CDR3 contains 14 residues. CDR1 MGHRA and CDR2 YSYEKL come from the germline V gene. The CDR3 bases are TGCGCCAGCAGCTCGGACAGGGGACGGGCTGAAGCTTTCTTT. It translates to CASSSDRGRAEAFF.

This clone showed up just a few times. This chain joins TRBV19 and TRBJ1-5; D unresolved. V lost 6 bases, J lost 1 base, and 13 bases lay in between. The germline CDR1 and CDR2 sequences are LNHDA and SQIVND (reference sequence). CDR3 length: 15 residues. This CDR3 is CASRMGPGSNQPQHF. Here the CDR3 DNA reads TGTGCCAGTAGAATGGGCCCGGGAAGCAATCAGCCCCAGCATTTT.

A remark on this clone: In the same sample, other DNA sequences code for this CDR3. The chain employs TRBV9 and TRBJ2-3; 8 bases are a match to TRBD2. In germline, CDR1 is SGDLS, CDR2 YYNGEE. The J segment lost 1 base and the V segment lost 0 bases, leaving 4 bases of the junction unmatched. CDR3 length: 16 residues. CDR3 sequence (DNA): TGTGCCAGCAGCGTAGGGGGAGCGGGGGGCACAGATACGCAGTATTTT. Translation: CASSVGGAGGTDTQYF.

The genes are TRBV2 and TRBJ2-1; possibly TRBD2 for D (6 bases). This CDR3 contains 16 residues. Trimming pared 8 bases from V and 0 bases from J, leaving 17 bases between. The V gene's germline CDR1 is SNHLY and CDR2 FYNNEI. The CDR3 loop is CASSNPSASSYNEQFF. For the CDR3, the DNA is TGTGCCAGCTCCAACCCTAGCGCAAGCTCCTACAATGAGCAGTTCTTC.

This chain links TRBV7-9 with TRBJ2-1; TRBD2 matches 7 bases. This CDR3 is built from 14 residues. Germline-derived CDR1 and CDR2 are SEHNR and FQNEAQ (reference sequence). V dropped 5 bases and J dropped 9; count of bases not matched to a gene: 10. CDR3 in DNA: TGTGCCAGCAGCCACACCACTAGCGCTAGTGAGCAGTTCTTC. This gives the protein CASSHTTSASEQFF.

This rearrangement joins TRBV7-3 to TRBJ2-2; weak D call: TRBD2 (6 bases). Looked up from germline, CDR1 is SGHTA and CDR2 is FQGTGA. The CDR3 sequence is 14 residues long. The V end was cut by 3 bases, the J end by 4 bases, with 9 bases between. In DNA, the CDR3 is TGTGCCAGCAGCTTGACTAGTACCACCGGGGAGCTGTTTTTT. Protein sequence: CASSLTSTTGELFF.